This T cell receptor (beta chain) stems from a study of shared clonotypes between healthy human individuals (dated by TCRdb to the early 2020s). Broadly, across the study: A few men and a couple of women, aged 18 to 49 years, made up the cohort. Per donor, three plates each were used for CD4 naive and CD4 memory, two for CD8 naive, and one for CD8 memory. The study deeply sequenced blood TCR repertoires of about five healthy adults to estimate repertoire size and the extent of clonotype sharing between individuals. To increase sequencing depth and limit assay-specific biases, TCR repertoire library preparation and sequencing were carried out by different laboratories using diverse techniques. Per donor, leukapheresis produced somewhere between about 0.94 and 9.5 billion PBMCs. Study-level results and caveats: Based on pairwise subsampling, the degree of clonotype sharing among donors was expected to be affected by sequencing depth. Across four donors, about 5.2% of naive CD4, approximately 3.5% of naive CD8, approximately 2.5% of memory CD4, and under 0.45% of memory CD8 clonotypes were shared. Only blood was sampled, and tissue TCR repertoires likely differ from those in blood. Higher generation probabilities were observed for clonotypes shared by all four sorted-subset donors than for non-shared clonotypes. Because the study included only a small number of donors, the genetic and exposure-history diversity represented was limited. Incomplete sequencing was indicated by rarefaction of sorted-subset datasets, despite the large sequencing depth. Estimated clonotype richness was generally larger for naive than for memory subsets.

The donors were healthy, HIV-negative adults who had no recently reported acute infections or vaccinations. Only Caucasian adults living in Nashville, Tennessee, USA were represented among the donors. Magnetic negative selection was used to enrich CD4+ T cells, after which naive cells were positively selected on CD45RA and the negative fraction became the memory subset. After blood collection by leukapheresis, PBMCs were isolated using Ficoll-Histopaque density gradient centrifugation and then cryopreserved in the vapor phase of liquid nitrogen. Analytical flow cytometry was used to check the purity and quantity of every magnetically sorted T cell population. Each sorted fraction had its genomic DNA isolated and then quantified by UV absorbance on a Nanodrop 2000c. TCR CDR3 regions were amplified from genomic DNA by multiplex PCR using the deep immunoSEQ assay. Genomic DNA extracted from each cell subset was distributed evenly over all wells of several immunoSEQ 96-well plates, and each plate served as one replicate. Each replicate PCR for sorted subsets received about 220 ng genomic DNA, equal to 28,000 or so T cell genomes. Purified libraries were measured with a Qubit 3.0 fluorometer, size-checked on a Bioanalyzer 2100, and measured again with the KAPA Library Quantification kit. Each immunoSEQ 96-well plate was sequenced on its own single-read 150-cycle Illumina NextSeq 550 flow cell. In the paper's pipeline: Because the immunoSEQ output held only junctional sequences and lacked quality scores, the filtering could not match the filtering applied to full-length reads. Sequences were annotated with PyIR, a Python wrapper for IgBLAST v1.9, and V/J genes and CDR3 were assigned using IMGT germline references. Any read was removed if the V/J assignment was weak (E-value above 1e-6), the CDR3 was missing, or the read contained stop codons, out-of-frame junctions, or ambiguous translated residues. A V3J clonotype was defined by an identical inferred V gene, J gene, and CDR3 amino acid sequence. To compute the percentage overlap between repertoires, the number of shared unique clonotypes was divided by the size of the smaller repertoire. Richness of each repertoire was evaluated using RTK rarefaction, the Chao1 estimator, and Recon v2.1 estimates of unobserved clonotypes. Generation probabilities were computed with OLGA for all TCRbeta clonotypes obtained by the gDNA method from four donors. Not all clones reach the TCRdb copy of this immuneACCESS table, which keeps in-frame sequences only. Checked studies attribute under half of the gap to unresolved V genes and leave the rest unexplained. That table furnishes V, J and clone size, whereas the DNA furnished D and trimming. The sample profile shows more than 500,000 clones; around 96% of them were found once. The ten largest clones capture about 0.064% of the sample.

The germline V and J ends show losses of 5 bases and 2 bases respectively, and no gene match explains 15 bases of the junction. The CDR3 sequence holds 19 residues, the cysteine and phenylalanine included. Of the read, only the CDR3 DNA is kept; its 57 bases are in frame from base 1. Per the germline V gene (reference sequence), MNHEY is the CDR1 and SMNVEV is the CDR2. Note on this clone: Its antigen is currently not known. No base-level quality is on record; no much larger clone is a single base apart.

The receptor comes from a young woman in good health. The rearranged chain carries TRBV27 and TRBJ2-3; 11 central nucleotides agree with TRBD1. Material for sequencing was naive CD4+ T cells sorted from blood. The cell subset or site label of this sample denotes: CD45RA+ positively selected. The bases are TGTGCCAGCAGTCCCGGTCGGACAGGGGGCAGAACGCCCACAGATACGCAGTATTTT. It is translated as CASSPGRTGGRTPTDTQYF.